The present T cell receptor (beta chain) was sequenced within a study of blood T cell repertoires in COVID-19 (dated by TCRdb to about 2020). Describing the broader study: Collaborator samples came from the United States, Italy and Spain and covered acute and convalescent phases of COVID-19. The prospective study material was composed of cDNA or gDNA derived from T cells, B-cell-depleted T cells, or PBMCs. Subjects who had been exposed to COVID-19, were actively infected with it, or had recovered from it provided the deeply sampled blood TCRbeta repertoires that made up the dataset. The repertoires were released in a freely available public database intended as a resource for research on the immune response to SARS-CoV-2. Samples came from the ongoing ImmuneRACE study (first 160 participants) plus 1,254 subjects from 6 global collaborators. A de-identified subject ID, COVID-19 status, age in years and sex were almost always included in the sample metadata. Where HLA class I and class II types were available, the types were taken from metadata supplied by the sample provider, not from assay-based typing. What the study reported, not specific to this receptor: Clinical and demographic metadata were provided uncurated, with the amount varying by source and participant.

The collaborating institutions used their own protocols to collect whole blood in K2EDTA tubes. For TCRbeta analysis, collaborator samples were shipped as frozen whole blood, as isolated PBMCs, or as DNA extracted from either sample type. The CDR3 contains 15 residues, cysteine and phenylalanine counted. The kept DNA is CDR3 alone, 45 bases in frame from the first base. From V the trimming removes 5 bases and from J it removes 7 bases, while the gene matches leave 11 bases of the junction unaccounted for. The germline V gene yields SGHVS for CDR1 and FQNEAQ for CDR2. TCRbeta CDR3 regions were amplified from genomic DNA using the immunoSEQ Assay, a bias-controlled multiplex PCR. The source study handled its data this way. The number of nucleated cells in each sample was estimated by amplification of reference gene primers within the assay. Sequence reads were collapsed and filtered to measure the absolute abundance of every unique TCRbeta CDR3 rearrangement. For each sample, productive Simpson clonality was calculated as the square root of Simpson's diversity index across productive rearrangements. Not all clones reach the TCRdb copy of this immuneACCESS table, which keeps in-frame sequences only. Checked studies attribute under half of the gap to unresolved V genes and leave the rest unexplained. D and trimming come from the DNA, and the V and J calls and clone size come from that table. The sample yields approximately 61,000 clones; approximately 83% were counted once. Jointly, the top ten make up roughly 15% of the sample.

Points on this clone: Its antigen is currently not known. No much larger clone is present one base from it, and per-base qualities are unavailable.

Sequenced input: peripheral blood. The chain is assembled from TRBV7-8 and TRBJ2-1; 7 nucleotides in the junction match TRBD2. The TCR was taken from a human donor in a cohort sampled during active COVID-19. The CDR3 amino acid sequence is: CASSLNAGAQNEQFF. In nucleotides, the sequence is TGTGCCAGCAGCCTGAACGCGGGAGCGCAGAATGAGCAGTTCTTC.